This T cell receptor beta chain emerged from a study of early T cells in non-severe SARS-CoV-2 infection. Turning to the study itself: Chains stayed unpaired after sequencing of bulk RNA from unsorted whole blood.

Germline CDR1 and CDR2: MNHEY and SMNVEV (reference sequence). The CDR3 consists of 18 residues. This clonotype was seen a few times. Researchers tagged individual cDNA molecules with unique molecular identifiers. TCRdb reanalysed the 5' RACE reads using MiXCR and keeps one entry per CDR3 protein. The repertoire holds 50,000 to 65,000 distinct CDR3 sequences, with 12% as singletons. This TCR came from an adult who was a healthcare worker with PCR-confirmed SARS-CoV-2 infection or an uninfected control (not recorded which). V gene TRBV27 combines with J gene TRBJ1-3, with 12 positions matching TRBD1. The sample was whole blood. CDR3 bases: TGTGCAAAGCACAACGGGACAGGGGGCATAGTTTCTGGAAACACCATATATTTT. It specifies CAKHNGTGGIVSGNTIYF.